The entry below gives a single TCR beta chain sequence along with its context. This sample stems from a study of OX40 agonist ivuxolimab in advanced cancers. The wider study: Aged roughly 23 to 79 with a mean of around 60 years, they were about 80% male.

Libraries were prepared by immunoSEQ multiplex PCR; TCRdb keeps only in-frame clonotypes and omits some of them. The repertoire holds around 62,000 clones, with approximately 82% as singletons. This CDR3 is 15 amino acids long. V lost 6 bases, J lost 3 bases, and 10 bases stayed unmatched. Per germline, CDR1 MDHEN and CDR2 SYDVKM. The sequence derives from an adult with an advanced solid tumor such as melanoma, head and neck, liver or kidney cancer. The genes are TRBV28 and TRBJ1-1, with 7 bases that match TRBD1. The source was CD4+ or CD8+ T cells sorted from blood, collected in a trial of the OX40 agonist ivuxolimab. CDR3 in DNA: TGTGCCAGCAGAGGGGGCCGGGCCGGGGACACTGAAGCTTTCTTT. Protein sequence: CASRGGRAGDTEAFF.